This TCR beta chain was sequenced in a study of Ad26.COV2.S vaccination and SARS-CoV-2 variants. Study in general: The vaccine Ad26.COV2.S was put into the muscle once, or twice with 56 days between.

The protocol was immunoSEQ multiplex PCR, while the TCRdb copy is restricted to in-frame clones and leaves out a portion. The data contain hundreds of thousands of clones, around four fifths of them seen just once; the ten biggest clones take up 7% to 9.5%. General study results and limits: Placebo recipients had lower spike-specific TCR breadth than vaccine recipients. The study found similar non-spike TCR breadth in vaccine and placebo recipients.

Germline V gene sequence: CDR1 SGHRS, CDR2 YFSETQ. V shed 7 bases and J shed 2 bases, with 15 bases lying between them. The CDR3 is 14 amino acids. About this clone itself: Its antigen is as yet unknown.

The treatment denotes: some 20 received Ad26.COV2.S at low or high dose, single or two shots; about five received placebo; per-sample allocation not given. Sampling was done on day 63 after the first vaccine or placebo injection. The V call is TRBV5-1, the J call TRBJ1-1, with D perhaps TRBD1 (6 bases). The receptor's source is a person between 18 and 65 years old who received the Ad26.COV2.S COVID-19 vaccine or a placebo. The sample consisted of peripheral blood, taken in a trial of Ad26.COV2.S vaccine versus placebo. The CDR3 region has the DNA TGCGCCAGCTTCTGGGGGCCGGGCAACACTGAAGCTTTCTTT. Translating gives CASFWGPGNTEAFF.